The 4 T cell receptor beta chains below were found in one sample sequenced in a study of T-cell memory formation after mild COVID-19. TCRdb passed the 5' RACE reads through MiXCR, listing each CDR3 protein once. The table records a few hundred thousand distinct CDR3 sequences, 15% to 20% of them present only once. The sequencing sample was made of PBMCs or a T cell subset sorted from them (not recorded which). The receptors shown here come from a man in his late teens or twenties who had mild COVID-19 (a few samples of this study predate the infection). Cell type and time point are not known.

This clonotype was counted only a few times. This sequence joins TRBV12-5 and TRBJ2-1; possibly TRBD1 for D (6 bases). Trimming pared 2 bases from V and 1 base from J, leaving 12 bases between. The germline V gene has CDR1 LGHNT and CDR2 FRNRAP. The CDR3 runs to 16 residues. CDR3 sequence: CASGLLDRRSYNEQFF. The CDR3 region has the DNA TGTGCTAGTGGTTTGCTCGACAGGAGATCCTACAATGAGCAGTTCTTC.

The chain is built from TRBV6-5 and TRBJ1-2; perhaps TRBD1 as D (6 bases). CDR3 length equals 16 residues. Between the trimmed V and J ends, which lost 2 bases and 0 bases, there was a span of 13 bases. Germline values: CDR1 MNHEY, CDR2 SVGAGI. CDR3 in amino acids: CASSYLEGEANYGYTF. The CDR3 DNA reads as TGTGCCAGCAGTTACCTGGAGGGGGAAGCTAACTATGGCTACACCTTC.

This clonotype has just a few counts. This chain links TRBV9 with TRBJ2-1, with unresolved D. CDR1 and CDR2 from the germline V gene are SGDLS and YYNGEE. CDR3 length equals 15 residues. Trimming cost V 4 bases and J 4 bases, with 15 bases left between them. Here the CDR3 reads CASSFHTGRYNEQFF. DNA for the CDR3: TGTGCCAGCAGCTTCCACACCGGCCGGTACAATGAGCAGTTCTTC.

This clonotype was counted many times. This CDR3 reads CASRGGADTGELFF. The CDR3 nucleotides read TGCGCCAGCAGAGGGGGGGCGGACACCGGGGAGCTGTTTTTT. The chain has TRBV5-1 and TRBJ2-2; TRBD2 is a possible D gene (7 bases). V lost 5 bases, J lost 3 bases, and 11 bases lay in between. This CDR3 is 14 amino acids long. In germline, CDR1 is SGHRS, CDR2 YFSETQ.